These 28 T cell receptor beta chains originate from one sample sequenced in a study of cytomegalovirus exposure and HLA in healthy donors. Amplification used 60 Vbeta primers and 13 Jbeta primers. Measured with immunoSEQ multiplex PCR; TCRdb has only the in-frame clones, and not every one. The table lists about 120,000 clones, 60% to 80% of them singletons, with 3.3% in the top ten. The sample comprised PBMCs. Receptors were obtained from a woman aged 45-65 years in good health and CMV-seronegative.

The chain recombines TRBV25-1 with TRBJ2-5; no clear D gene. The CDR3 contains 13 residues. Trimming removed 4 bases from V and 7 bases from J, with 13 bases in between. Germline V gene lookup returns CDR1 MGHDK and CDR2 SYGVNS. In DNA, the CDR3 is TGTGCCAGCAGTGTCACCACCACGGTGACCCAGTACTTC. This gives the protein CASSVTTTVTQYF.

V is TRBV9 and J is TRBJ2-7, with 7 bases that match TRBD1. CDR1 SGDLS and CDR2 YYNGEE come from the germline V gene. CDR3 length: 16 residues. V lost 2 bases, J lost 0 bases, and 8 bases stayed unmatched. The chain's CDR3 is CASSVGTDPISYEQYF. The CDR3 DNA reads as TGTGCCAGCAGCGTCGGGACAGACCCCATCTCCTACGAGCAGTACTTC.

This clone turned up a few times. V gene TRBV5-4 combines with J gene TRBJ2-7; D is possibly TRBD1 (6 bases). Germline V gene lookup returns CDR1 SGHNT and CDR2 YYREEE (reference sequence). With 3 bases removed from V and 2 bases from J, the gap between germline ends came to 9 bases. The CDR3 is 13 residues long. The CDR3 region has the DNA TGTGCCAGCAGCTCCGGACAGACCTACGAGCAGTACTTC. Amino acids: CASSSGQTYEQYF.

This clone occurred once. The chain has TRBV27 and TRBJ2-7; TRBD1 is a possible D gene (6 bases). The germline gives CDR1 MNHEY, CDR2 SMNVEV (reference sequence). V shed 3 bases and J shed 3 bases, with 15 bases lying between them. This CDR3 has 15 residues. CDR3 region: CASSFRPQGIYEQYF. The CDR3, as DNA: TGTGCCAGCAGTTTTAGGCCTCAGGGGATCTACGAGCAGTACTTC.

The V and J genes are TRBV18 and TRBJ1-2, with 7 bases lining up with TRBD1. This CDR3 comprises 15 residues. CDR1 and CDR2 from the germline V gene are KGHSH and LQKENI. V shed 0 bases, J shed 6 bases, and the junction held 7 bases outside the gene matches. The CDR3 reads CASSPPDRSQDGYTF. Here the CDR3 DNA reads TGTGCCAGCTCACCACCGGACAGGTCCCAGGATGGCTACACCTTC.

The rearrangement uses TRBV2 and TRBJ1-5; 7 bases agree with TRBD1. The ends lost 1 base at V and 7 bases at J; junction bases unmatched: 4. The CDR3 sequence is 14 residues long. Germline V gene lookup returns CDR1 SNHLY and CDR2 FYNNEI. The CDR3 DNA reads as TGTGCCAGCAGTGAAGGACAGGGCGGGCAGCCCCAGCATTTT. Protein sequence: CASSEGQGGQPQHF. The full variable domain, its missing parts supplied by reference TRBV2 and TRBJ1-5, is EPEVTQTPSHQVTQMGQEVILRCVPISNHLYFYWYRQILGQKVEFLVSFYNNEISEKSEIFDDQFSVERPDGSNFTLKIRSTKLEDSAMYFCASSEGQGGQPQHFGDGTRLSIL.

J is TRBJ1-2 and V is TRBV14, with D perhaps TRBD1 (5 bases). Germline CDR1 is SGHDN and CDR2 is FVKESK. Trimming took 4 bases from V and 6 from J, leaving 18 bases between them. The CDR3 has 15 residues. CDR3 in DNA: TGTGCCAGCAGCCCCGTGGGGCAGGGATGGAATGGCTACACCTTC. It translates to CASSPVGQGWNGYTF.

The V call is TRBV10-3, the J call TRBJ1-1, with D perhaps TRBD1 (5 bases). V shed 5 bases and J shed 1 base, with 14 bases lying between them. This CDR3 is built from 15 residues. Germline V gives CDR1 ENHRY, CDR2 SYGVKD. CDR3 sequence (DNA): TGTGCCATCAGTAAGGAGGGACCGCCGAACACTGAAGCTTTCTTT. Amino acids: CAISKEGPPNTEAFF.

This clone has a handful of counts. The chain employs TRBV9 and TRBJ2-5; D remains ambiguous. Trimming pared 4 bases from V and 4 bases from J, leaving 14 bases between. The CDR3 length is 14 residues. CDR1 is SGDLS and CDR2 is YYNGEE in the germline V gene. CDR3 sequence (DNA): TGTGCCAGCAGCCCGAGTTTGACACTAGAGACCCAGTACTTC. Translation: CASSPSLTLETQYF.

The chain is built from TRBV28 and TRBJ2-1, with 11 bases lining up with TRBD1. V shed 5 bases, J shed 6 bases, and the junction held 9 bases outside the gene matches. This CDR3 has 16 residues. Germline assignment: CDR1 MDHEN and CDR2 SYDVKM. The CDR3 here is CASSAAGTGGFNEQFF. The CDR3 DNA is TGTGCCAGCAGTGCCGCGGGGACAGGGGGATTCAATGAGCAGTTCTTC.

The chain combines TRBV6-5 with TRBJ1-1; possible D gene TRBD1, 6 bases. V was trimmed by 6 bases and J by 2 bases, leaving 10 bases between them. The CDR3 has 13 amino acids. In germline, CDR1 is MNHEY, CDR2 SVGAGI. CDR3 nucleotides: TGTGCCAGCAGAGAGGACAGAAACACTGAAGCTTTCTTT. It yields the protein CASREDRNTEAFF.

Ten or more counts support this clone. V is TRBV28 and J is TRBJ1-4; D not resolved. CDR1 is MDHEN and CDR2 is SYDVKM in the germline V gene. The CDR3 runs 12 residues. V was cut by 1 base and J by 7 bases, with 4 bases left in between. As DNA, the CDR3 is TGTGCCAGCAGTTTATTCGGTGAAAAACTGTTTTTT. Amino acids: CASSLFGEKLFF.

The V gene is TRBV7-3, the J gene TRBJ2-3; D perhaps matches TRBD2 (6 bases). Trimming removed 5 bases from V and 0 bases from J, with 15 bases in between. CDR3 length: 16 residues. The V gene's germline CDR1 is SGHTA and CDR2 FQGTGA. CDR3 in amino acids: CASSPGLTPSTDTQYF. The CDR3 region has the DNA TGTGCCAGCAGCCCCGGACTAACTCCTAGCACAGATACGCAGTATTTT.

The chain couples TRBV7-9 to TRBJ1-1, with 8 bases lining up with TRBD1. V shed 6 bases, J shed 2 bases, and the junction held 8 bases outside the gene matches. In germline, CDR1 is SEHNR, CDR2 FQNEAQ (reference sequence). This CDR3 contains 15 residues. CDR3 sequence reads: CASSFNRGANTEAFF. For the CDR3, the DNA is TGTGCCAGCAGTTTTAACAGGGGGGCTAACACTGAAGCTTTCTTT.

This clone was counted a few times. The rearrangement joins TRBV28 to TRBJ2-6; TRBD2 might be the D (7 bases). The CDR3 sequence is 16 residues long. Between the trimmed V and J ends, which lost 8 bases and 3 bases, there was a span of 17 bases. Germline V gene lookup returns CDR1 MDHEN and CDR2 SYDVKM. The CDR3, as DNA: TGTGCCAGCTCTGGGGGAGGGGGGGATGGGGCCAACGTCCTGACTTTC. Translation gives CASSGGGGDGANVLTF.

The V and J genes are TRBV19 and TRBJ1-5, with 11 bases lining up with TRBD1. V was pared by 6 bases and J by 6 bases, with 4 bases of the junction left unmatched. The CDR3 loop spans 14 amino acids. CDR1 LNHDA and CDR2 SQIVND come from the germline V gene (reference sequence). The DNA of the CDR3 is TGTGCCAGTAGCGCGGGACAGGGGGGTCAGCCCCAGCATTTT. This codes for CASSAGQGGQPQHF.

The rearrangement links TRBV15 to TRBJ1-2; D perhaps matches TRBD1 (5 bases). The V end lost 5 bases, the J end lost 4 bases, and 11 bases lay between the germline ends. Germline CDR1 is LNHNV and CDR2 is YYDKDF (reference sequence). This CDR3 is built from 13 residues. The CDR3 here is CATSFDGAYGYTF. For the CDR3, the DNA is TGTGCCACCAGCTTCGATGGGGCCTATGGCTACACCTTC.

The chain joins TRBV2 to TRBJ2-2; 10 positions match TRBD2. CDR3 length: 17 residues. CDR1 and CDR2 (germline): SNHLY, FYNNEI. V lost 3 bases to trimming and J lost 7 bases; unmatched junction nucleotides: 11. As DNA, the CDR3 is TGTGCCAGCAGTGATTATGCCAGCGGGGGGGCAGGCGGGGAGCTGTTTTTT. Translated: CASSDYASGGAGGELFF.

The chain is built from TRBV29-1 and TRBJ1-1, with TRBD1 as a possible D gene (5 bases). The CDR3 is 13 amino acids. V lost 4 bases, J lost 5 bases, and 14 bases lay in between. Germline CDR1 is SQVTM and CDR2 is ANQGSEA. The CDR3 loop reads CSVGTTQGTEAFF. The CDR3 DNA sequence: TGCAGCGTTGGGACGACCCAGGGAACTGAAGCTTTCTTT.

The CDR3 DNA reads as TGTGCCAGCAGCGGGCGAGAGAGACAGGGGCAAGAGACCCAGTACTTC. Residues: CASSGRERQGQETQYF. The rearrangement uses TRBV7-8 and TRBJ2-5; 8 bases are a match to TRBD1. Germline V gene data show CDR1 as SGHVS and CDR2 as FQNEAQ. Losses at the gene ends were 5 bases for V and 2 bases for J; bases not matched to a gene: 10. CDR3 length: 16 residues. The full variable domain, its missing parts supplied by reference TRBV7-8 and TRBJ2-5, is GAGVSQSPRYKVAKRGQDVALRCDPISGHVSLFWYQQALGQGPEFLTYFQNEAQLDKSGLPSDRFFAERPEGSVSTLKIQRTQQEDSAVYLCASSGRERQGQETQYFGPGTRLLVL.

The chain has TRBV29-1 and TRBJ2-2; 7 nucleotides line up with TRBD1. J was trimmed by 4 bases and V by 7 bases; bases with no gene match: 6. The CDR3 sequence is 13 residues long. CDR1 is SQVTM and CDR2 is ANQGSEA in the germline V gene. The CDR3 coding sequence is TGCAGCGCCATGCGACAGGGCACCGGGGAGCTGTTTTTT. The encoded protein is CSAMRQGTGELFF.

This chain connects TRBV7-2 to TRBJ1-1; 8 nucleotides line up with TRBD1. The CDR3 spans 15 residues. Germline CDR1 reads SGHTA; CDR2 reads FQGNSA. V shed 5 bases, J shed 6 bases, and the junction held 11 bases outside the gene matches. Here the CDR3 reads CASSPLYDRGPEAFF. CDR3 DNA sequence: TGTGCCAGCAGCCCGCTCTACGACAGGGGACCTGAAGCTTTCTTT.

The CDR3 DNA follows: TGTGCCAGCAGCTTGGAAGGGGGCGCAGATACGCAGTATTTT. Translation: CASSLEGGADTQYF. The gene calls are TRBV11-3 and TRBJ2-3; 7 nucleotides line up with TRBD1. The CDR3 runs to 14 residues. Germline CDR1 is SGHNT and CDR2 is YENEEA. Unmatched junction bases numbered 4, after V lost 3 bases and J lost 4 bases.

V and J are TRBV28 and TRBJ1-3; D is uncertain. The V gene's germline CDR1 is MDHEN and CDR2 SYDVKM. Trimming pared 8 bases from V and 8 bases from J, leaving 10 bases between. This CDR3 comprises 11 residues. The CDR3 protein is CASAEGDTIYF. In DNA form, the CDR3 reads TGTGCCAGCGCCGAGGGAGACACCATATATTTT.

The chain uses TRBV28 and TRBJ2-3, with D perhaps matching TRBD1 (6 bases). This CDR3 has 14 residues. The V end was cut by 1 base, the J end by 2 bases, with 7 bases between. Germline CDR1 and CDR2: MDHEN and SYDVKM. Here the CDR3 DNA reads TGTGCCAGCAGTTTATCAGGGGCCACAGATACGCAGTATTTT. It yields the protein CASSLSGATDTQYF.

The genes are TRBV28 and TRBJ2-7; tentatively, D is TRBD2 (6 bases). The germline V gene encodes CDR1 MDHEN and CDR2 SYDVKM. The ends were cut back, 1 base at V and 4 bases at J, with 17 bases in the middle. This CDR3 comprises 16 residues. The CDR3: CASSLFFTGGTYEQYF. In DNA form, the CDR3 reads TGTGCCAGCAGTTTATTTTTTACGGGCGGGACTTACGAGCAGTACTTC.

V is TRBV25-1 and J is TRBJ1-1; TRBD1 matches at 9 bases. This CDR3 region has 12 residues. V lost 10 bases, J lost 5 bases, and 5 bases stayed unmatched. From germline, CDR1 is MGHDK and CDR2 SYGVNS. CDR3: CATKGTGTEAFF. Written as DNA, the CDR3 is TGTGCCACCAAGGGGACAGGGACTGAAGCTTTCTTT. The full variable domain, with the rest looked up from reference TRBV25-1 and TRBJ1-1, is EADIYQTPRYLVIGTGKKITLECSQTMGHDKMYWYQQDPGMELHLIHYSYGVNSTEKGDLSSESTVSRIRTEHFPLTLESARPSHTSQYLCATKGTGTEAFFGQGTRLTVV.

As for this clone: The same CDR3 also results from other DNA sequences found in this sample. This sequence joins TRBV9 and TRBJ2-3; 11 bases are shared with TRBD2. V trimming: 8 bases; J trimming: 5 bases; junction bases outside the gene matches: 13. CDR1 SGDLS and CDR2 YYNGEE come from the germline V gene. The CDR3 has 16 residues. This chain's CDR3 is CASSSRTSGWQDTQYF. The DNA for the CDR3 is TGTGCCAGTAGCTCTCGGACTAGCGGGTGGCAAGATACGCAGTATTTT.